The 8 T cell receptor beta chains below come from one sample, sequenced in a study of cytomegalovirus exposure and HLA in healthy donors. The PCR ran on 60 Vbeta and 13 Jbeta primers. Using immunoSEQ multiplex PCR, the repertoire was profiled, and TCRdb retains in-frame clones only, with some absent. The table has about 120,000 clones, approximately 80% seen once. The sequenced sample was PBMCs. These receptors were taken from a young man in good health and CMV-seropositive.

This chain links TRBV5-4 with TRBJ2-5; the D is unclear. The J call may be mistaken, given a closer DNA end match to TRBJ2-7. The CDR3 is made up of 15 amino acids. The germline gives CDR1 SGHNT, CDR2 YYREEE (reference sequence). CDR3 DNA sequence: TGTGCCAGCAGCTTGGAACCTCAAACTTCCTACGAGCAGTACTTC. Its protein product is CASSLEPQTSYEQYF.

The chain joins TRBV2 to TRBJ2-3, with 11 bases that match TRBD2. In germline, CDR1 is SNHLY, CDR2 FYNNEI. The CDR3 runs to 16 residues. After removal of 6 bases from V and 2 bases from J, the junction contained 7 bases not matched to a gene. DNA for the CDR3: TGTGCCAGCAGCGCCGGGACTAGCGGAAACACAGATACGCAGTATTTT. Translation gives CASSAGTSGNTDTQYF.

This chain joins TRBV11-2 and TRBJ2-2, with 8 bases that match TRBD2. V lost 5 bases to trimming and J lost 10 bases; unmatched junction nucleotides: 3. CDR1 and CDR2 from the germline V gene are SGHAT and FQNNGV. The CDR3 covers 12 residues. The CDR3 sequence is CASSISGMELFF. The CDR3 DNA reads TGTGCCAGCAGCATTAGCGGGATGGAGCTGTTTTTT.

This clone was recorded once. This chain links TRBV27 with TRBJ1-6; no reliable D call. This CDR3 comprises 14 residues. CDR1 MNHEY and CDR2 SMNVEV come from the germline V gene (reference sequence). The V gene lost 5 bases and the J gene lost 6 bases, with 11 bases spanning the gap. The CDR3 DNA is TGTGCCAGCAGTGTCGGACTTACTAATTCACCCCTCCACTTT. Its translation: CASSVGLTNSPLHF.

The chain recombines TRBV21-1 with TRBJ2-5; the DNA was not used to check the table's D call, TRBD2. TRBV21-1 is noted as a pseudogene. CDR3 size: 18 residues. The CDR3 DNA is TGTGCCAGCAGCAAAGACCTCCGAGGGCCCGCGGGCTGGGAGACCCAGTACTTC. Amino acid sequence: CASSKDLRGPAGWETQYF.

This chain connects TRBV4-3 to TRBJ2-3; TRBD2 aligns across 8 bases. CDR3 length: 14 residues. V shed 0 bases, J shed 14 bases, and the junction held 10 bases outside the gene matches. In germline, CDR1 is LGHNA, CDR2 YSLEER. As DNA, the CDR3 is TGCGCCAGCAGCCAAGAATCGGTCGGGGGGGCCTTGTATTTT. This encodes CASSQESVGGALYF.

The chain uses TRBV7-9 and TRBJ2-2, with a possible D match to TRBD2 (7 bases). Germline CDR1 is SEHNR and CDR2 is FQNEAQ (reference sequence). CDR3 size: 17 residues. Trimming shortened V by 4 bases and J by 6 bases, and 21 bases separated the two germline ends. In DNA, the CDR3 is TGTGCCAGCAGCTCCCGGGGGGCACTTCTTTTTGCCGGGGAGCTGTTTTTT. Translated: CASSSRGALLFAGELFF.

The table lists this clone with a few counts. This CDR3 is also generated by other DNA sequences in the sample. The gene calls are TRBV15 and TRBJ2-7; 7 bases agree with TRBD1. The CDR3 has 14 residues. Trimming removed 3 bases from V and 0 bases from J; junction bases left unmatched: 2. Looked up from germline, CDR1 is LNHNV and CDR2 is YYDKDF (reference sequence). CDR3 in DNA: TGTGCCACCAGCAGGGGGGACAGCTCCTACGAGCAGTACTTC. This codes for CATSRGDSSYEQYF.